This is a list of T cell receptor beta chains from one sample in a study of blood T cell repertoires in COVID-19. Libraries were prepared by immunoSEQ multiplex PCR; TCRdb keeps only in-frame clonotypes and omits some of them. The table lists about 380,000 clones, roughly 91% of them singletons. Sequencing input: PBMCs or T cells enriched from blood (not recorded which). These receptors were obtained from a woman aged 18-29 years who had recovered from COVID-19. Both conserved end residues are part of each CDR3. The order of the fields is V gene, J gene, CDR3 protein.

>TRBV10-3|TRBJ1-1
CAILAGTEGNTEAFF
>TRBV18|TRBJ2-1
CASSPLVTHGGNEQFF
>TRBV25-1|TRBJ1-2
CASRGTGDRHGYTF
>TRBV7-3|TRBJ2-1
CASSSGTSGGMQFF
>TRBV7-9|TRBJ2-3
CASRNPTGGSTDTQYF
>TRBV11-2|TRBJ1-4
CASTLRDTVATNEKLFF
>TRBV3-1/TRBV3-2|TRBJ1-1
CASSQALTGNTEAFF
>TRBV5-1|TRBJ2-1
CASSLWGDDHEQFF
>TRBV19|TRBJ1-1
CASSIGTGVLNTEAFF
>TRBV11-2|TRBJ1-1
CASSLVQGGTEAFF
>TRBV11-2|TRBJ2-1
CASGSSGGSYNEQFF
>TRBV18|TRBJ1-6
CASSEAPAGDSPLHF
>TRBV4-1|TRBJ1-4
CASTQDHPQGGNEKLFF
>TRBV6-5|TRBJ1-5
CASSYSFGNNQPQHF
>TRBV5-8|TRBJ2-1
CASSLERVSYNEQFF
>TRBV19|TRBJ2-3
CASRGQHMAPDTQYF
>TRBV6-5|TRBJ2-1
CASSYHNEQFF
>TRBV19|TRBJ1-2
CASSILGSNYGYTF
>TRBV19|TRBJ2-2
CASRSGQTNTGELFF
>TRBV6-1|TRBJ1-1
CASSEPARATEAFF
>TRBV5-4|TRBJ2-2
CASSHPPAGGTGELFF
>TRBV7-9|TRBJ1-1
CASSLLNTEAFF
>TRBV11-2|TRBJ1-1
CASSSLLGTGNTEAFF
>TRBV6-4|TRBJ2-3
CASSDSAGTIRDTQYF
>TRBV7-9|TRBJ1-2
CASSPQRGQGVPFYGYTF
>TRBV5-1|TRBJ2-2
CASSLTGQPNTGELFF
>TRBV9|TRBJ1-1
CASSVAMKTEAFF
>TRBV6-5|TRBJ1-5
CASRTTGGGQPQHF
>TRBV5-5|TRBJ2-7
CASSSPGTGHYEQYF
>TRBV2|TRBJ2-1
CASSPSQFF
>TRBV6-5|TRBJ1-1
CASRPNRVNTEAFF
>TRBV9|TRBJ2-2
CASSVEGYTGELFF
>TRBV6-2/TRBV6-3|TRBJ2-5
CASSQGSGGAVWETQYF
>TRBV5-1|TRBJ1-2
CASSYQPPIWAGKNYGYTF
>TRBV3-1/TRBV3-2|TRBJ1-6
CASSQVLPGTYNNSPLHF
>TRBV27|TRBJ1-2
CASSSTLGRETGYTF
>TRBV5-4|TRBJ1-1
CASSLAGGRTEAFF
>TRBV11-2|TRBJ1-5
CASSLDSGNQPQHF
>TRBV15|TRBJ1-5
CATSRGGLLNQPQHF
>TRBV19|TRBJ1-4
CASSTWTGGEKLFF
>TRBV5-4|TRBJ2-5
CASSLVGGGGETQYF
>TRBV7-2|TRBJ1-2
CASSLEGDPNYGYTF
>TRBV4-1|TRBJ2-5
CASSLGTGEQETQYF
>TRBV5-1|TRBJ1-5
CASSLGGPGQPQHF
>TRBV27|TRBJ1-2
CASSLSTGAGYTF